Listed below are T cell receptor beta chains from one sample, sequenced in a study of PD-1 blockade in mismatch repair-deficient tumors. Sequencing used immunoSEQ multiplex PCR; TCRdb keeps in-frame clones, though not all of them. Altogether roughly 70,000 clones are present, more than 75% being singletons, with the ten largest covering approximately 5%. The material was peripheral blood, obtained 2 weeks after starting pembrolizumab. The receptors here all came from an adult with mismatch repair-deficient cancer. Both conserved end residues are part of each CDR3. The D gene is left open where the match is weak. Clone size appears in some rows only: once, few, many, or a class for an expanded clone.

j_gene: TRBJ2-1; abundance: .; d_gene: TRBD1; v_gene: TRBV6-1; CDR3nt: TGTGCCAGCAGTGCGAGGAGGGACAGGAGCTCCTACAATGAGCAGTTCTTC; CDR3aa: CASSARRDRSSYNEQFF
j_gene: TRBJ2-5; abundance: .; d_gene: .; v_gene: TRBV27; CDR3nt: TGTGCCAGCAGTTCCCGTTCCATAGCACGAAATGGAGAGACCCAGTACTTC; CDR3aa: CASSSRSIARNGETQYF
j_gene: TRBJ2-7; abundance: .; d_gene: .; v_gene: TRBV18; CDR3nt: TGTGCCAGCTCACCGAGAGCGCAATACGAGCAGTACTTC; CDR3aa: CASSPRAQYEQYF
j_gene: TRBJ2-3; abundance: .; d_gene: .; v_gene: TRBV19; CDR3nt: TGTGCCAGTAGTATACAACAGGTAGATACGCAGTATTTT; CDR3aa: CASSIQQVDTQYF
j_gene: TRBJ1-5; abundance: .; d_gene: TRBD1; v_gene: TRBV5-1; CDR3nt: TGCGCCAGCAGCCAGGGACAGGGCACTCAGCCCCAGCATTTT; CDR3aa: CASSQGQGTQPQHF
j_gene: TRBJ1-4; abundance: many; d_gene: .; v_gene: TRBV7-9; CDR3nt: TGTGCCAGCAGCTTGGGTGGGGAAAAACTGTTTTTT; CDR3aa: CASSLGGEKLFF
j_gene: TRBJ1-4; abundance: .; d_gene: .; v_gene: TRBV6-6; CDR3nt: TGTGCCATCGATGGCGGGAATGAAAAACTGTTTTTT; CDR3aa: CAIDGGNEKLFF
j_gene: TRBJ1-2; abundance: .; d_gene: TRBD1; v_gene: TRBV7-9; CDR3nt: TGTGCCAGCAGCCCCTGGGGACAGCCCTATGGCTACACCTTC; CDR3aa: CASSPWGQPYGYTF
j_gene: TRBJ2-6; abundance: .; d_gene: .; v_gene: TRBV5-4; CDR3nt: TGTGCCAGCAGCAGGACAGCCTCTGGGGCCAACGTCCTGACTTTC; CDR3aa: CASSRTASGANVLTF
j_gene: TRBJ2-4; abundance: .; d_gene: TRBD1; v_gene: TRBV2; CDR3nt: TGTGCCGGGACAGGGGCGCGTCTAAACATTCAGTACTTC; CDR3aa: CAGTGARLNIQYF
j_gene: TRBJ1-2; abundance: .; d_gene: .; v_gene: TRBV18; CDR3nt: TGTGCCAGCTCACCAGTTCCAGGGGTCGGCTACACCTTC; CDR3aa: CASSPVPGVGYTF
j_gene: TRBJ2-5; abundance: once; d_gene: .; v_gene: TRBV9; CDR3nt: TGTGCCAGCAGCGCGCCCGGGACGCTCTACTTC; CDR3aa: CASSAPGTLYF
j_gene: TRBJ2-7; abundance: .; d_gene: .; v_gene: TRBV11-2; CDR3nt: TGTGCCAGCAGCTTCGAAGGTCTCAGCGAGCAGTACTTC; CDR3aa: CASSFEGLSEQYF
j_gene: TRBJ1-2; abundance: few; d_gene: .; v_gene: TRBV6-6; CDR3nt: TGTGCCAGCACCCCCACCAGCGGATATGGCTACACCTTC; CDR3aa: CASTPTSGYGYTF
j_gene: TRBJ2-2; abundance: .; d_gene: TRBD2; v_gene: TRBV25-1; CDR3nt: TGTGCCAGCAGTAAAGCGGGAGGGGCCGGGGAGCTGTTTTTT; CDR3aa: CASSKAGGAGELFF
j_gene: TRBJ2-7; abundance: medium-sized; d_gene: .; v_gene: TRBV6-6; CDR3nt: TGTGCCAGCAGTCCCGACGTCTACGAGCAGTACTTC; CDR3aa: CASSPDVYEQYF
j_gene: TRBJ2-2; abundance: .; d_gene: .; v_gene: TRBV28; CDR3nt: TGTGCCAGCAGTAGTCGCCAGGGGCTGTTTTTT; CDR3aa: CASSSRQGLFF
j_gene: TRBJ1-5; abundance: .; d_gene: .; v_gene: TRBV9; CDR3nt: TGTGCCAGCAGCGTAGGGTATAGCAATCAGCCCCAGCATTTT; CDR3aa: CASSVGYSNQPQHF
j_gene: TRBJ2-7; abundance: .; d_gene: TRBD1; v_gene: TRBV10-3; CDR3nt: TGTGCCATCAGTTACACCGGGACAGGGGGGAACGAGCAGTACTTC; CDR3aa: CAISYTGTGGNEQYF
j_gene: TRBJ2-7; abundance: .; d_gene: .; v_gene: TRBV5-6; CDR3nt: TGTGCCAGCAGCCCTGTTGACAGCCTCACGCAACACTTC; CDR3aa: CASSPVDSLTQHF
j_gene: TRBJ1-1; abundance: .; d_gene: .; v_gene: TRBV7-2; CDR3nt: TGTGCCAGCAGATCTAATACGAACACTGAAGCTTTCTTT; CDR3aa: CASRSNTNTEAFF
j_gene: TRBJ2-2; abundance: .; d_gene: .; v_gene: TRBV10-3; CDR3nt: TGTGCCATCAGTGAACAATCGACTGAGCTGTTTTTT; CDR3aa: CAISEQSTELFF
j_gene: TRBJ1-2; abundance: .; d_gene: TRBD1; v_gene: TRBV19; CDR3nt: TGTGCCAGTAGTGGGACAGACGGGGTGATTTTGGGCGGCTACACCTTC; CDR3aa: CASSGTDGVILGGYTF
j_gene: TRBJ1-1; abundance: .; d_gene: .; v_gene: TRBV7-9; CDR3nt: TGTGCCAGCAGCTTAATAGAGTCCGAAGCTTTCTTT; CDR3aa: CASSLIESEAFF
j_gene: TRBJ2-3; abundance: .; d_gene: TRBD2; v_gene: TRBV10-1; CDR3nt: TGCGCCAGCAGTGCAACTAGCGGGACCACAGATACGCAGTATTTT; CDR3aa: CASSATSGTTDTQYF
j_gene: TRBJ2-7; abundance: few; d_gene: .; v_gene: TRBV7-9; CDR3nt: TGTGCCAGCAGCCTACCCGGGACTCCTACCTACGAGCAGTACTTC; CDR3aa: CASSLPGTPTYEQYF
j_gene: TRBJ1-1; abundance: .; d_gene: TRBD1; v_gene: TRBV19; CDR3nt: TGTGCCAGTAGTTCCAGGGGACAGGCTATTGAAGCTTTCTTT; CDR3aa: CASSSRGQAIEAFF
j_gene: TRBJ2-1; abundance: .; d_gene: .; v_gene: TRBV16; CDR3nt: TGTGCCAGCACCAGCCGGGGAAATGAGCAGTTCTTC; CDR3aa: CASTSRGNEQFF
j_gene: TRBJ1-1; abundance: .; d_gene: .; v_gene: TRBV7-2; CDR3nt: TGTGCCAGCAGCCCCGCGAGCCGTTTCCACACTGAAGCTTTCTTT; CDR3aa: CASSPASRFHTEAFF
j_gene: TRBJ2-1; abundance: .; d_gene: TRBD2; v_gene: TRBV7-3; CDR3nt: TGTGCCAGCAGCTTAGAACTAGCGGGAATACCGTTCTTC; CDR3aa: CASSLELAGIPFF
j_gene: TRBJ1-2; abundance: .; d_gene: .; v_gene: TRBV28; CDR3nt: TGTGCCAGCAGCCACAACCTCGGACAGACCTATGGCTACACCTTC; CDR3aa: CASSHNLGQTYGYTF
j_gene: TRBJ2-5; abundance: once; d_gene: TRBD2; v_gene: TRBV25-1; CDR3nt: TGTGCCAGCAGTGATGGAGGTTCTAGCGGGAGTGGGGAGACCCAGTACTTC; CDR3aa: CASSDGGSSGSGETQYF
j_gene: TRBJ1-4; abundance: .; d_gene: .; v_gene: TRBV9; CDR3nt: TGTGCCAGCAGCGTGGCGGTGGCCGGTAGTGAAAAACTGTTTTTT; CDR3aa: CASSVAVAGSEKLFF
j_gene: TRBJ2-1; abundance: .; d_gene: TRBD2; v_gene: TRBV7-6; CDR3nt: TGTGCCAGCAGTAGCGGGACTGCCTCCAATGAGCAGTTCTTC; CDR3aa: CASSSGTASNEQFF
j_gene: TRBJ1-2; abundance: once; d_gene: .; v_gene: TRBV19; CDR3nt: TGTGCCAGTAGTATTGCCAGAGAGGCTAACTATGGCTACACCTTC; CDR3aa: CASSIAREANYGYTF
j_gene: TRBJ2-1; abundance: once; d_gene: TRBD2; v_gene: TRBV7-9; CDR3nt: TGTGCCAGCAGCTTAGCGCGGGAGTCGTACAATGAGCAGTTCTTC; CDR3aa: CASSLARESYNEQFF
j_gene: TRBJ1-2; abundance: .; d_gene: .; v_gene: TRBV7-8; CDR3nt: TGTGCCAGCAGCTTATTCAGGGAGGGTGGCTACACCTTC; CDR3aa: CASSLFREGGYTF
j_gene: TRBJ2-2; abundance: once; d_gene: .; v_gene: TRBV5-1; CDR3nt: TGCGCCAGCAGTAAGGACAGAGCGAACACCGGGGAGCTGTTTTTT; CDR3aa: CASSKDRANTGELFF
j_gene: TRBJ1-1; abundance: .; d_gene: .; v_gene: TRBV11-3; CDR3nt: TGTGCCAGCAGCTTAACGGGGAACACTGAAGCTTTCTTT; CDR3aa: CASSLTGNTEAFF
j_gene: TRBJ2-2; abundance: .; d_gene: TRBD2; v_gene: TRBV7-3; CDR3nt: TGTGCCAGCAGCTTAACGGGAGCGGGAGGGGTGGCCGGGGAGCTGTTTTTT; CDR3aa: CASSLTGAGGVAGELFF
j_gene: TRBJ1-1; abundance: .; d_gene: .; v_gene: TRBV6-5; CDR3nt: TGTGCCAGCAGTATGACTCCGGTGGCCTTCACTGAAGCTTTCTTT; CDR3aa: CASSMTPVAFTEAFF
j_gene: TRBJ2-5; abundance: .; d_gene: .; v_gene: TRBV5-1; CDR3nt: TGCGCCAGCAGCTTGGAGTCCACAGGGATGGAGACCCAGTACTTC; CDR3aa: CASSLESTGMETQYF